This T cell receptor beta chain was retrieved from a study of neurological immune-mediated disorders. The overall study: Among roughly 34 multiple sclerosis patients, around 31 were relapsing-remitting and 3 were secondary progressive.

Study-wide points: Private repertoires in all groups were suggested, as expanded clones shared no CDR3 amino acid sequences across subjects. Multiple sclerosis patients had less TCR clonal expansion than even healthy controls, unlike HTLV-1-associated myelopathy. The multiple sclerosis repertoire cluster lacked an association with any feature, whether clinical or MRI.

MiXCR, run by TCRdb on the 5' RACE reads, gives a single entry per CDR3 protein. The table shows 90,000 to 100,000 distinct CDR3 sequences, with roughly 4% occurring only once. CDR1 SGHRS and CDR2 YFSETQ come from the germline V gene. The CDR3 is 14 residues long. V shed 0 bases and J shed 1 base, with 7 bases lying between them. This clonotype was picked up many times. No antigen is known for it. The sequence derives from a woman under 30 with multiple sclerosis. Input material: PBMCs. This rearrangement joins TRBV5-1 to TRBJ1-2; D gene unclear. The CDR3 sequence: CASSLDRNNYGYTF. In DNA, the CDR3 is TGCGCCAGCAGCTTGGATAGAAATAACTATGGCTACACCTTC.